A single sample is the source of the 27 T cell receptor beta chains below, sequenced in a study of cytomegalovirus exposure and HLA in healthy donors. A multiplex PCR was run with 60 Vbeta primers and 13 Jbeta primers. Method: immunoSEQ multiplex PCR; TCRdb's copy keeps in-frame clones and lacks some. The sample has 89,000 or so clones, about four fifths seen once. Sequenced sample: PBMCs. Source of these receptors: a woman aged 18-35 years in good health and CMV-seropositive.

The chain links TRBV19 to TRBJ2-2; 7 bases match TRBD1. The germline CDR1 and CDR2 sequences are LNHDA and SQIVND (reference sequence). With 7 bases clipped from V and 0 bases from J, the junction kept 8 bases outside the gene matches. The CDR3 spans 16 residues. The CDR3 region has the DNA TGTGCCAGTATAACGACAGGGATTACGAACACCGGGGAGCTGTTTTTT. Its translation: CASITTGITNTGELFF.

The chain couples TRBV6-5 to TRBJ2-7, with a possible D match to TRBD1 (5 bases). CDR3 length: 15 amino acids. V was shortened by 8 bases and J by 4 bases, with 21 bases between the two germline ends. CDR1 is MNHEY, CDR2 SVGAGI, per germline. CDR3: CASRLEGQGQYEQYF. The CDR3 region has the DNA TGTGCCAGCCGCCTGGAAGGGCAGGGTCAGTACGAGCAGTACTTC.

The V and J genes are TRBV5-6 and TRBJ2-7, with 13 bases fitting TRBD2. The CDR3 is 16 amino acids. From germline, CDR1 is SGHDT and CDR2 YYEEEE. The junction had 5 bases not matched to a gene; V was cut back by 2 bases and J by 3 bases. For the CDR3, the DNA is TGTGCCAGCAGCTTCCGGACTAGCGGGGGAAACTACGAGCAGTACTTC. Translation: CASSFRTSGGNYEQYF.

The chain combines TRBV15 with TRBJ2-3; TRBD1 is a possible D gene (5 bases). This CDR3 spans 12 amino acids. Germline-derived CDR1 and CDR2 are LNHNV and YYDKDF (reference sequence). V was shortened by 2 bases and J by 5 bases, with 5 bases between the two germline ends. This CDR3 reads CATSRQGDTQYF. The CDR3 nucleotides are TGTGCCACCAGCAGACAGGGAGATACGCAGTATTTT.

The DNA for the CDR3 is TGTGCCAGCGGGGGGAGCGGGAGCCCCTACGAGCAGTACTTC. It is translated as CASGGSGSPYEQYF. This rearrangement joins TRBV28 to TRBJ2-7; 8 bases align to TRBD2. The CDR3 loop spans 14 amino acids. The V segment lost 8 bases and the J segment 2 bases; nucleotides outside the gene matches: 8. Per germline, CDR1 MDHEN and CDR2 SYDVKM.

This chain uses TRBV2 with TRBJ2-4; D gene unclear. This CDR3 comprises 13 residues. Trimming pared 4 bases from V and 11 bases from J, leaving 15 bases between. Looked up from germline, CDR1 is SNHLY and CDR2 is FYNNEI. The CDR3 region has the DNA TGTGCCAGCAGTGGGTCCAGGATTCCGGTTCAGTACTTC. The encoded protein is CASSGSRIPVQYF.

This chain links TRBV11-2 with TRBJ1-2; TRBD1 might be the D (6 bases). Per germline, CDR1 SGHAT and CDR2 FQNNGV. The length of the CDR3 is 14 residues. V was cut by 5 bases and J by 6 bases, with 16 bases left in between. The CDR3 nucleotides are TGTGCCAGCAGCCCACAGGGACCGTCGAATGGCTACACCTTC. This translates into CASSPQGPSNGYTF.

The chain has TRBV5-1 and TRBJ2-1; the match to TRBD2 covers 7 bases. The junction had 3 bases not matched to a gene; V was cut back by 0 bases and J by 0 bases. Germline assignment: CDR1 SGHRS and CDR2 YFSETQ. This CDR3 spans 16 amino acids. The CDR3 sequence is CASSLVGGISYNEQFF. The DNA for the CDR3 is TGCGCCAGCAGCTTGGTCGGGGGGATCTCCTACAATGAGCAGTTCTTC.

The V call is TRBV5-6, the J call TRBJ1-1, with D perhaps TRBD1 (5 bases). Deletions cut 1 base from V and 5 bases from J, with 15 bases between. The germline gives CDR1 SGHDT, CDR2 YYEEEE. The CDR3 runs 15 residues. The CDR3 spells CASSLRDSRGTEAFF. CDR3 DNA sequence: TGTGCCAGCAGCTTGCGAGATTCTAGGGGAACTGAAGCTTTCTTT.

The chain is built from TRBV6-1 and TRBJ2-5; 8 nucleotides line up with TRBD1. CDR1 is MNHNS, CDR2 SASEGT, per germline. This CDR3 comprises 16 residues. V dropped 1 base and J dropped 4; count of bases not matched to a gene: 8. CDR3 protein: CASSEGTGNLRETQYF. The CDR3 DNA sequence: TGTGCCAGCAGTGAAGGGACAGGGAACCTCCGAGAGACCCAGTACTTC.

This chain links TRBV28 with TRBJ1-1; D may be TRBD1 (5 bases). Trimming removed 6 bases at V and 5 bases at J, with 13 bases between. This CDR3 spans 13 amino acids. Germline CDR1 and CDR2: MDHEN and SYDVKM. CDR3 residues: CASRWAGGTEAFF. In DNA form, the CDR3 reads TGTGCCAGCAGATGGGCTGGGGGGACTGAAGCTTTCTTT.

This clone was observed many times. The rearrangement links TRBV2 to TRBJ2-7, with 11 bases that match TRBD2. Trimming took 7 bases from V and 2 from J; bases not matched to a gene: 22. CDR3 size: 20 residues. Germline V gene data show CDR1 as SNHLY and CDR2 as FYNNEI. CDR3 residues: CASTATPLLLLAGEPYEQYF. CDR3 DNA: TGTGCCAGCACCGCAACCCCCCTACTACTACTAGCGGGAGAACCCTACGAGCAGTACTTC.

The chain combines TRBV6-5 with TRBJ2-7, with TRBD2 identical over 7 bases. The CDR3 sequence is 15 residues long. The V gene end was trimmed by 2 bases and the J gene end by 2 bases; junction bases not matched to a gene: 6. The germline CDR1 and CDR2 sequences are MNHEY and SVGAGI. CDR3 coding DNA: TGTGCCAGCAGTTACGGCGGGAGCCTTCCCTACGAGCAGTACTTC. Translating it yields CASSYGGSLPYEQYF.

The V and J genes are TRBV28 and TRBJ2-5; TRBD1 agrees at 7 bases. This CDR3 spans 15 amino acids. V lost 4 bases and J lost 5; bases outside the gene matches: 10. Per the germline V gene, CDR1 is MDHEN and CDR2 is SYDVKM. CDR3 residues: CASSSYRGLKETQYF. In DNA form, the CDR3 reads TGTGCCAGCAGTTCCTACAGGGGTTTAAAGGAGACCCAGTACTTC. Combining the CDR3 with reference TRBV28 and TRBJ2-5 gives the whole variable domain DVKVTQSSRYLVKRTGEKVFLECVQDMDHENMFWYRQDPGLGLRLIYFSYDVKMKEKGDIPEGYSVSREKKERFSLILESASTNQTSMYLCASSSYRGLKETQYFGPGTRLLVL.

V usage is TRBV5-1 and J usage is TRBJ2-2, with D unresolved. Trimming shortened V by 3 bases and J by 3 bases, and 6 bases separated the two germline ends. CDR1 and CDR2 from the germline V gene are SGHRS and YFSETQ. The CDR3 totals 13 residues. CDR3 DNA: TGCGCCAGCAGCTCCGCGGACACCGGGGAGCTGTTTTTT. Translation gives CASSSADTGELFF.

This chain links TRBV27 with TRBJ2-5, with 8 bases identical to TRBD1. The CDR3 is made up of 14 amino acids. The V segment lost 5 bases and the J segment 3 bases; nucleotides outside the gene matches: 5. The germline CDR1 and CDR2 sequences are MNHEY and SMNVEV (reference sequence). CDR3 DNA sequence: TGTGCCAGCAGTGCTTGGACAGGGAAAGAGACCCAGTACTTC. Protein product: CASSAWTGKETQYF.

A single count supports this clone. V and J are TRBV7-9 and TRBJ1-4; 8 bases map to TRBD1. The CDR3 contains 16 residues. The trim removed 3 bases at V and 7 bases at J, leaving 10 bases unmatched. Germline CDR1 and CDR2: SEHNR and FQNEAQ (reference sequence). The CDR3 DNA is TGTGCCAGCAGCTTGGGGGGCAGGGGGCCGGTTGAAAAACTGTTTTTT. Its translation is CASSLGGRGPVEKLFF.

The chain is built from TRBV4-1 and TRBJ2-2; unclear D gene. Trimming cost V 2 bases and J 7 bases, with 5 bases left between them. Germline loops: CDR1 MGHRA, CDR2 YSYEKL. The CDR3 is 12 residues long. Written as DNA, the CDR3 is TGCGCCAGCAGCCAACCAGTCGGGGAGCTGTTTTTT. Its translation: CASSQPVGELFF.

The chain joins TRBV21-1 to TRBJ1-2. TRBV21-1 is reported as a pseudogene. CDR3 length: 13 residues. The CDR3 DNA sequence: TGTGCCAGCATTAGGGAGACTAACTATGGCTACACCTTC. Protein sequence: CASIRETNYGYTF.

V is TRBV15 and J is TRBJ2-1, with D possibly being TRBD1 (5 bases). Germline values: CDR1 LNHNV, CDR2 YYDKDF (reference sequence). Trimming took 3 bases from V and 5 from J, leaving 11 bases between them. CDR3 length equals 14 residues. The CDR3 DNA follows: TGTGCCACCAGCAGCCCGGACAAGAACAATGAGCAGTTCTTC. The encoded protein is CATSSPDKNNEQFF.

This chain uses TRBV5-1 with TRBJ1-1; D might be TRBD1 (6 bases). V dropped 4 bases and J dropped 7 bases, with 17 bases sitting between them. The CDR3 covers 14 residues. CDR1 SGHRS and CDR2 YFSETQ come from the germline V gene. The CDR3 is CASSRGHRAGEAFF. In DNA, the CDR3 is TGCGCCAGCAGCAGGGGACATCGGGCTGGTGAAGCTTTCTTT. Full variable domain (missing parts from reference TRBV5-1 and TRBJ1-1): KAGVTQTPRYLIKTRGQQVTLSCSPISGHRSVSWYQQTPGQGLQFLFEYFSETQRNKGNFPGRFSGRQFSNSRSEMNVSTLELGDSALYLCASSRGHRAGEAFFGQGTRLTVV.

This chain uses TRBV9 with TRBJ2-7; the match to TRBD2 covers 8 bases. J was trimmed by 6 bases and V by 2 bases; bases with no gene match: 7. This CDR3 contains 14 residues. Per the germline V gene, CDR1 is SGDLS and CDR2 is YYNGEE. In DNA form, the CDR3 reads TGTGCCAGCAGCGTCGGGGGGGGCCAGGCCGAGCAGTACTTC. As protein: CASSVGGGQAEQYF.

The J gene is TRBJ2-1, the V gene TRBV28; TRBD2 matches 8 bases. CDR1 is MDHEN, CDR2 SYDVKM, per germline. The CDR3 loop spans 15 amino acids. After removal of 3 bases from V and 2 bases from J, the junction contained 3 bases not matched to a gene. DNA of the CDR3: TGTGCCAGCAGTTTGGTTAGCGGGGCCTACAATGAGCAGTTCTTC. Translation gives CASSLVSGAYNEQFF.

J is TRBJ1-5 and V is TRBV27; 12 bases map to TRBD1. Trimming cost V 2 bases and J 7 bases; bases outside gene matches: 3. The germline CDR1 and CDR2 sequences are MNHEY and SMNVEV (reference sequence). CDR3 length equals 15 residues. The DNA for the CDR3 is TGTGCCAGCAGTTTAGGGACAGGGGGCTACCAGCCCCAGCATTTT. Protein product: CASSLGTGGYQPQHF.

As for this clone: Germline and junction disagree at one end, which may indicate a read error. The chain uses TRBV7-7 and TRBJ1-2; 12 bases line up with TRBD1. The CDR3 runs to 18 residues. Looked up from germline, CDR1 is SSHAT and CDR2 is FNYEAQ (reference sequence). CDR3 sequence: CASSSKRGQGANFYGYTF. The CDR3 region has the DNA TGTGCTAGCAGCTCCAAACGGGGACAGGGGGCGAACTTCTATGGCTACACCTTC. The full variable domain, its missing parts supplied by reference TRBV7-7 and TRBJ1-2, is GAGVSQSPRYKVTKRGQDVTLRCDPISSHATLYWYQQALGQGPEFLTYFNYEAQPDKSGLPSDRFSAERPEGSISTLTIQRTEQRDSAMYRCASSSKRGQGANFYGYTFGSGTRLTVV.

The V and J genes are TRBV7-9 and TRBJ1-6; possibly TRBD1 for D (5 bases). V shed 5 bases and J shed 9 bases, with 17 bases lying between them. The V gene's germline CDR1 is SEHNR and CDR2 FQNEAQ (reference sequence). This CDR3 region has 15 residues. The CDR3 DNA reads TGTGCCAGCAGCGCGGGACGGAGTAGGGGTTCACCCCTCCACTTT. Its protein is CASSAGRSRGSPLHF.

The chain links TRBV2 to TRBJ2-7; weak D call: TRBD2 (5 bases). The CDR3 consists of 15 residues. Germline loops: CDR1 SNHLY, CDR2 FYNNEI. The germline V and J ends were trimmed by 1 base and 2 bases, with 12 bases remaining between them. CDR3: CASSEGAGKTYEQYF. CDR3 nucleotide sequence: TGTGCCAGCAGTGAAGGGGCCGGGAAAACCTACGAGCAGTACTTC.